This T cell receptor (beta chain) is drawn from a study of shared clonotypes between healthy human individuals. Germline lookup yields CDR1 SEHNR and CDR2 FQNEAQ (reference sequence). The CDR3 is made up of 16 amino acids. V was pared by 3 bases and J by 0 bases, with 4 bases of the junction left unmatched. Clones were sequenced by immunoSEQ multiplex PCR, and TCRdb holds only the in-frame ones, with some missing. The sample holds 660,000 or so clones, about 96% seen once. CD45RO-negative cells were positively selected for CCR7, leaving out terminally differentiated effector memory CD45RA+ cells. V and J are TRBV7-9 and TRBJ2-2; 7 nucleotides line up with TRBD1. Sequenced: naive CD8+ T cells sorted from blood. This receptor was taken from a woman in her thirties in good health. CDR3 residues: CASSFGQASNTGELFF. The CDR3 DNA reads as TGTGCCAGCAGCTTTGGACAGGCGTCGAACACCGGGGAGCTGTTTTTT.